This T cell receptor beta chain appears in the sequencing data of a study of T-cell reconstitution after alpha-beta-depleted transplantation in children. Broader study findings: Counts and diversity of T cells one year after transplant came mostly from newly produced T cells. It was reported that alpha-beta T cells came from several hundred expanded graft clones (about two months after transplant). After transplant, high TCRbeta diversity at day 60 in some patients arose from surviving recipient T cells and thymic progenitors.

A remark on this clonotype: What it recognizes is unknown.

The CDR3 loop spans 16 amino acids. Germline CDR1 reads SEHNR; CDR2 reads FQNEAQ (reference sequence). Trimming shortened V by 3 bases and J by 3 bases, and 17 bases separated the two germline ends. Unique molecular identifiers were incorporated into the prepared TCRbeta library. TCRdb used MiXCR to reprocess the PCR reads, holding one entry per CDR3 protein. Seen here are some 290,000 distinct CDR3 sequences, approximately 23% observed once, and the top ten hold about 10%. The sample here was PBMCs, mostly from graft donor cells, taken 180 days after TCRalphabeta/CD19-depleted stem cell transplant. This clonotype was sampled from a male patient younger than 18 who had a stem cell transplant for acute lymphoblastic leukemia, so the T cells may come from the graft donor. The genes are TRBV7-9 and TRBJ2-5; D not resolved. The DNA for the CDR3 is TGTGCCAGCAGCTTCCCCGAGGTGGTAGTGGAAGAGACCCAGTACTTC. This sequence encodes CASSFPEVVVEETQYF.